Listed here are 30 T cell receptor beta chains from one sample, sequenced in a study of T-cell memory formation after mild COVID-19. One entry per CDR3 protein results from TCRdb running MiXCR on the 5' RACE reads. The profile shows 350,000 to 450,000 distinct CDR3 sequences, approximately 15% of them singletons. Sequenced: PBMCs or a T cell subset sorted from them (not recorded which). The source is a man aged 18 to 35 who had mild COVID-19 (a few samples of this study predate the infection). Cell type and time point are not known.

This clonotype was seen many times. V gene TRBV12-3 or TRBV12-4 combines with J gene TRBJ2-2; D unclear. This CDR3 is 13 amino acids long. Trimming pared 5 bases from V and 6 bases from J, leaving 10 bases between. CDR3 DNA sequence: TGTGCCAGCAGTCCCTATATCGCCGGGGAGCTGTTTTTT. Translated: CASSPYIAGELFF.

This clonotype was observed at least ten times. V and J are TRBV12-3 or TRBV12-4 and TRBJ2-1, with TRBD2 identical over 11 bases. The trim removed 6 bases at V and 3 bases at J, leaving 4 bases unmatched. The CDR3 consists of 15 residues. Here the CDR3 DNA reads TGTGCCAGCAGCTCGACTAGCGGGGTCTACAATGAGCAGTTCTTC. This codes for CASSSTSGVYNEQFF.

This clonotype was counted only a few times. The chain couples TRBV3-1 to TRBJ2-3, with 8 bases identical to TRBD1. Germline CDR1 is LGHDT and CDR2 is YNNKEL (reference sequence). This CDR3 has 16 residues. Trimming at V came to 0 bases and at J to 1 base, leaving 3 bases not matched to a gene. CDR3 region: CASSQDQGAGTDTQYF. The DNA for the CDR3 is TGTGCCAGCAGCCAAGATCAGGGGGCGGGCACAGATACGCAGTATTTT.

This chain connects TRBV7-2 to TRBJ1-3; D not resolved. CDR1 SGHTA and CDR2 FQGNSA come from the germline V gene. V lost 1 base and J 4 bases, leaving 5 bases between the germline ends. The CDR3 loop spans 13 amino acids. The CDR3 reads CASSLVGGNTIYF. For the CDR3, the DNA is TGTGCCAGCAGCTTAGTCGGCGGAAACACCATATATTTT.

This chain's CDR3 is CASSQSETGGLWNQPQHF. The CDR3 bases are TGCGCCAGCAGTCAATCGGAGACAGGGGGTTTGTGGAATCAGCCCCAGCATTTT. The chain couples TRBV23-1 to TRBJ1-5; 9 bases match TRBD1. TRBV23-1 has ORF status, its function being uncertain. V lost 0 bases and J lost 4; bases outside the gene matches: 10. The CDR3 loop spans 18 amino acids.

This clonotype appeared a few times. The chain links TRBV7-2 to TRBJ1-2, with no clear D. This CDR3 contains 14 residues. The V gene lost 2 bases and the J gene lost 4 bases, with 11 bases spanning the gap. Germline lookup yields CDR1 SGHTA and CDR2 FQGNSA. CDR3 loop: CASSLKWRPYGYTF. The DNA of the CDR3 is TGTGCCAGCAGCTTAAAATGGCGTCCCTATGGCTACACCTTC. The variable domain in full, with the rest retrieved from reference TRBV7-2 and TRBJ1-2, is GAGVSQSPSNKVTEKGKDVELRCDPISGHTALYWYRQSLGQGLEFLIYFQGNSAPDKSGLPSDRFSAERTGGSVSTLTIQRTQQEDSAVYLCASSLKWRPYGYTFGSGTRLTVV.

The J gene is TRBJ1-2, the V gene TRBV7-2; D is ambiguous. This CDR3 is 14 amino acids long. Germline loops: CDR1 SGHTA, CDR2 FQGNSA. The V and J ends lost 5 bases and 3 bases respectively, with 13 bases between them. CDR3: CASSPSGKDYGYTF. Written as DNA, the CDR3 is TGTGCCAGCAGCCCCTCCGGGAAGGACTATGGCTACACCTTC.

A few counts support this clonotype. V is TRBV10-3 and J is TRBJ2-3; TRBD2 matches at 11 bases. J gave up 0 bases and V 2 bases, and 10 bases lay outside the gene matches. CDR1 and CDR2 (germline): ENHRY, SYGVKD. This CDR3 region has 19 residues. This CDR3 is CAISERVTSGGTSTDTQYF. The CDR3 DNA follows: TGTGCCATCAGTGAGAGAGTAACTAGCGGGGGTACTAGCACAGATACGCAGTATTTT.

This clonotype showed up just a few times. V gene TRBV20-1 combines with J gene TRBJ2-1, with D possibly TRBD1 on 5 matching bases. With 0 bases removed from V and 2 bases from J, the gap between germline ends came to 17 bases. This CDR3 contains 17 residues. Germline CDR1 and CDR2: DFQATT and SNEGSKA (reference sequence). This chain's CDR3 is CSARERLARTTYNEQFF. Written as DNA, the CDR3 is TGCAGTGCTAGAGAGCGACTGGCGAGGACAACCTACAATGAGCAGTTCTTC.

This clonotype was counted between two and nine times. The V and J genes are TRBV7-9 and TRBJ1-1; weak D call: TRBD1 (6 bases). Between the trimmed V and J ends, which lost 2 bases and 4 bases, there was a span of 11 bases. CDR3 length: 14 residues. The germline gives CDR1 SEHNR, CDR2 FQNEAQ (reference sequence). The CDR3: CASSLQGSSTEAFF. The CDR3 DNA reads as TGTGCCAGCAGCTTACAGGGGTCGAGCACTGAAGCTTTCTTT.

The chain employs TRBV15 and TRBJ2-2; 10 bases align to TRBD1. Trimming removed 3 bases from V and 7 bases from J; junction bases left unmatched: 5. Germline V gene data show CDR1 as LNHNV and CDR2 as YYDKDF (reference sequence). The CDR3 totals 15 residues. The CDR3 DNA reads TGTGCCACCAGCAGGGACAGGGGGTCAGGCGGGGAGCTGTTTTTT. It is translated as CATSRDRGSGGELFF.

This clonotype has ten or more counts. The CDR3 spells CASSLAGIRSSYNEQFF. The DNA of the CDR3 is TGTGCCAGCAGCTTGGCGGGGATCAGGAGCTCCTACAATGAGCAGTTCTTC. The rearrangement joins TRBV5-6 to TRBJ2-1; possibly TRBD2 for D (5 bases). Germline V gene sequence: CDR1 SGHDT, CDR2 YYEEEE. Between the trimmed V and J ends, which lost 0 bases and 0 bases, there was a span of 13 bases. The length of the CDR3 is 17 residues. The entire variable domain, with the rest obtained from reference TRBV5-6 and TRBJ2-1, is as follows: DAGVTQSPTHLIKTRGQQVTLRCSPKSGHDTVSWYQQALGQGPQFIFQYYEEEERQRGNFPDRFSGHQFPNYSSELNVNALLLGDSALYLCASSLAGIRSSYNEQFFGPGTRLTVL.

The V call is TRBV11-3, the J call TRBJ2-2, with 7 nucleotides matching TRBD1. Trimming cost V 4 bases and J 0 bases; bases outside gene matches: 2. The CDR3 length is 15 residues. Germline values: CDR1 SGHNT, CDR2 YENEEA. The CDR3, as DNA: TGTGCCAGCAGCTCGACAGGGACGAACACCGGGGAGCTGTTTTTT. It specifies CASSSTGTNTGELFF.

The chain links TRBV5-6 to TRBJ1-1; D is ambiguous. V dropped 3 bases and J dropped 4 bases, with 13 bases sitting between them. The V gene's germline CDR1 is SGHDT and CDR2 YYEEEE. The CDR3 has 14 amino acids. CDR3 protein: CASSSDDWSTEAFF. The CDR3 region has the DNA TGTGCCAGCAGCTCGGATGATTGGAGCACTGAAGCTTTCTTT.

Ten or more counts support this clonotype. This chain links TRBV20-1 with TRBJ1-1; D is unclear. From germline, CDR1 is DFQATT and CDR2 SNEGSKA (reference sequence). The CDR3 totals 13 residues. V lost 1 base, J lost 3 bases, and 9 bases lay in between. The CDR3: CSARGRGDTEAFF. CDR3 in DNA: TGCAGTGCTAGAGGTCGAGGTGACACTGAAGCTTTCTTT.

This sequence joins TRBV10-3 and TRBJ1-1, with a tentative D call TRBD1 (6 bases). The CDR3 is 16 residues long. Trimming left V 4 bases short and J 1 base short, with 16 bases between. From germline, CDR1 is ENHRY and CDR2 SYGVKD. For the CDR3, the DNA is TGTGCCATCAGTGCTAATGTCGGGGGCCCGAACACTGAAGCTTTCTTT. This sequence encodes CAISANVGGPNTEAFF.

This clonotype turned up a few times. The chain links TRBV6-2 or TRBV6-3 to TRBJ1-4; D is unresolved. Germline lookup yields CDR1 MNHEY and CDR2 SVGEGT. The CDR3 extends over 16 amino acids. V was shortened by 0 bases and J by 0 bases, with 8 bases between the two germline ends. Here the CDR3 reads CASSYSESATNEKLFF. In nucleotides, the CDR3 is TGTGCCAGCAGTTACTCGGAGAGTGCAACTAATGAAAAACTGTTTTTT.

This clonotype has just a few counts. CDR3 DNA sequence: TGTGCCAGCAGCTGGGACATGCATGGCTACACCTTC. It encodes CASSWDMHGYTF. This rearrangement joins TRBV6-5 to TRBJ1-2, with D possibly matching TRBD1 (6 bases). The germline CDR1 and CDR2 sequences are MNHEY and SVGAGI. CDR3 length equals 12 residues. V lost 6 bases to trimming and J lost 6 bases, with 11 bases between them.

CDR3 coding DNA: TGTGCCAGCAGCTCCACAGGGTCTGCTGGCTATGGCTACACCTTC. Encoded protein: CASSSTGSAGYGYTF. The chain couples TRBV7-9 to TRBJ1-2; D is perhaps TRBD1 (6 bases). Germline values: CDR1 SEHNR, CDR2 FQNEAQ (reference sequence). The CDR3 length is 15 residues. V shed 4 bases and J shed 4 bases, with 16 bases lying between them.

This clonotype was observed at least ten times. The chain employs TRBV4-2 and TRBJ2-7; 10 bases match TRBD1. CDR1 is LGHNA, CDR2 YNFKEQ, per germline. V lost 0 bases and J lost 3; bases outside the gene matches: 2. The CDR3 consists of 15 residues. The CDR3 here is CASSQEDRGLYEQYF. CDR3 nucleotides: TGTGCCAGCAGCCAAGAAGACAGGGGGCTCTACGAGCAGTACTTC.

This clonotype came up a few times. This rearrangement joins TRBV12-3 or TRBV12-4 to TRBJ2-4; weak D call: TRBD1 (6 bases). This CDR3 is 14 amino acids long. Trimming removed 2 bases at V and 4 bases at J, with 9 bases between. CDR3 in DNA: TGTGCCAGCAGTTTACTGGGACATAAAAACATTCAGTACTTC. Protein sequence: CASSLLGHKNIQYF.

This rearrangement joins TRBV7-2 to TRBJ2-1; TRBD1 agrees at 7 bases. Trimming removed 5 bases from V and 0 bases from J; junction bases left unmatched: 4. CDR1 and CDR2 (germline): SGHTA, FQGNSA. The CDR3 consists of 15 residues. The CDR3 region is CASSTGQSSYNEQFF. The CDR3, as DNA: TGTGCCAGCAGCACGGGACAGAGCTCCTACAATGAGCAGTTCTTC. Complete variable domain (other parts from reference TRBV7-2 and TRBJ2-1): GAGVSQSPSNKVTEKGKDVELRCDPISGHTALYWYRQSLGQGLEFLIYFQGNSAPDKSGLPSDRFSAERTGGSVSTLTIQRTQQEDSAVYLCASSTGQSSYNEQFFGPGTRLTVL.

Ten or more counts support this clonotype. The chain uses TRBV14 and TRBJ2-5; TRBD1 or TRBD2 may be the D gene (5 bases each). The V gene lost 0 bases and the J gene lost 6 bases, with 17 bases spanning the gap. This CDR3 region has 16 residues. CDR1 and CDR2 (germline): SGHDN, FVKESK. CDR3 DNA sequence: TGTGCCAGCAGCCAAGATATCGGGGCCCCGACCCAGACCCAGTACTTC. Its translation: CASSQDIGAPTQTQYF.

This clonotype was detected a few times. The V call is TRBV5-6, the J call TRBJ2-7; possibly TRBD1 or TRBD2 for D (5 bases each). CDR1 is SGHDT and CDR2 is YYEEEE in the germline V gene. CDR3 size: 15 residues. Trimming left V 0 bases short and J 3 bases short, with 13 bases between. CDR3 sequence reads: CASSLGDRRFYEQYV. CDR3 in DNA: TGTGCCAGCAGCTTGGGGGACCGGCGATTCTACGAGCAGTACGTC.

This clonotype was seen a few times. This chain connects TRBV7-9 to TRBJ2-7, with D possibly TRBD1 on 7 matching bases. V was pared by 4 bases and J by 3 bases, with 16 bases between. The CDR3 has 15 amino acids. The germline gives CDR1 SEHNR, CDR2 FQNEAQ (reference sequence). This CDR3 reads CASSSGGTPSYEQYF. CDR3 sequence (DNA): TGTGCCAGCAGCTCAGGGGGGACTCCCAGCTACGAGCAGTACTTC. The full variable domain, completed using reference TRBV7-9 and TRBJ2-7, is DTGVSQNPRHKITKRGQNVTFRCDPISEHNRLYWYRQTLGQGPEFLTYFQNEAQLEKSRLLSDRFSAERPKGSFSTLEIQRTEQGDSAMYLCASSSGGTPSYEQYFGPGTRLTVT.

This chain links TRBV5-1 with TRBJ2-2; the D gene is possibly TRBD2 (5 bases). The germline gives CDR1 SGHRS, CDR2 YFSETQ. There are 14 residues in the CDR3. The V and J ends lost 1 base and 5 bases respectively, with 9 bases between them. The CDR3 DNA is TGCGCCAGCAGCTTGCGAGGGCGGACCGGGGAGCTGTTTTTT. It encodes CASSLRGRTGELFF.

This clonotype has at least ten counts. The gene calls are TRBV7-3 and TRBJ2-6, with D hard to call. In germline, CDR1 is SGHTA, CDR2 FQGTGA. The germline V and J ends were trimmed by 2 bases and 2 bases, with 13 bases remaining between them. This CDR3 contains 17 residues. The CDR3 DNA reads TGTGCCAGCAGCTTATCTCCGTTGTTAACTGGGGCCAACGTCCTGACTTTC. Translating gives CASSLSPLLTGANVLTF.

The genes are TRBV27 and TRBJ1-2; D gene uncertain. Germline assignment: CDR1 MNHEY and CDR2 SMNVEV (reference sequence). The CDR3 covers 13 residues. V lost 2 bases and J lost 5, with 9 bases in between. CDR3 sequence: CASSLSGLYGYTF. The CDR3 coding sequence is TGTGCCAGCAGTTTAAGTGGATTATATGGCTACACCTTC.

This clonotype was recorded a few times. The V gene is TRBV12-3 or TRBV12-4, the J gene TRBJ1-5, with D unresolved. Between the trimmed V and J ends, which lost 5 bases and 5 bases, there was a span of 22 bases. This CDR3 has 17 amino acids. DNA for the CDR3: TGTGCCAGCAGTCTTGACTTGGCTATTCCGCACCATCAGCCCCAGCATTTT. Protein: CASSLDLAIPHHQPQHF.

The V and J genes are TRBV7-2 and TRBJ2-3; unclear D gene. The CDR3 length is 13 residues. In germline, CDR1 is SGHTA, CDR2 FQGNSA. The V and J ends lost 3 bases and 4 bases respectively, with 8 bases between them. Written as DNA, the CDR3 is TGTGCCAGCAGCTTGCTTCTTCCAGATACGCAGTATTTT. Its protein product is CASSLLLPDTQYF.